The 8 T cell receptor beta chains below all came from one sample that was sequenced in a study of cytomegalovirus exposure and HLA in healthy donors. This PCR relied on a set of 60 Vbeta primers and 13 Jbeta primers. Sequencing was performed with immunoSEQ multiplex PCR; in TCRdb, only in-frame clones are kept and a portion is missing. Of 150,000 or so clones listed, 60% to 80% are singletons. Sequenced: PBMCs. The receptor set was obtained from a male donor in good health and CMV-seronegative.

This clone was seen only once. V is TRBV10-2 and J is TRBJ1-6; D is perhaps TRBD1 (6 bases). The CDR3 is made up of 16 amino acids. Trimming shortened V by 0 bases and J by 6 bases, and 12 bases separated the two germline ends. CDR1 and CDR2 (germline): WSHSY, SAAADI. The CDR3 spells CASSESNRVINSPLHF. The DNA of the CDR3 is TGCGCCAGCAGTGAGTCCAACAGGGTGATTAATTCACCCCTCCACTTT.

Only a few counts were recorded for this clone. This sample also contains other DNA sequences that code for the same CDR3. The V call is TRBV4-3, the J call TRBJ2-7; D is perhaps TRBD1 (5 bases). The CDR3 is 14 amino acids. Trimming took off 0 bases at V and 1 base at J, with 7 bases between the two ends. CDR1 and CDR2 (germline): LGHNA, YSLEER. The CDR3 protein is CASSQDRGSYEQYF. The CDR3 DNA is TGCGCCAGCAGCCAAGATAGGGGTTCCTACGAGCAGTACTTC.

In its sample, this clone was seen a few times. The chain has TRBV29-1 and TRBJ2-1; 7 positions match TRBD2. J lost 4 bases, V lost 5 bases, and 11 bases had no gene match. CDR1 SQVTM and CDR2 ANQGSEA come from the germline V gene. The CDR3 length is 15 residues. The CDR3 sequence: CSVTPAGNYYNEQFF. CDR3 DNA: TGCAGCGTTACCCCAGCGGGAAACTATTACAATGAGCAGTTCTTC.

The chain links TRBV18 to TRBJ2-5, with TRBD1 identical over 10 bases. Germline CDR1 KGHSH, CDR2 LQKENI. Germline trimming cut 3 bases from V and 5 bases from J; bases unmatched to any gene: 12. The CDR3 sequence is 17 residues long. The CDR3 DNA is TGTGCCAGCTCACCCGCAACGTCGGGACAGGGGCCCGAGACCCAGTACTTC. As protein: CASSPATSGQGPETQYF.

The chain employs TRBV7-2 and TRBJ1-2; no reliable D call. V lost 5 bases and J lost 4, with 14 bases in between. The CDR3 runs 14 residues. Germline V gene data show CDR1 as SGHTA and CDR2 as FQGNSA. CDR3 in DNA: TGTGCCAGCAGCCCCCCTTTGGGCCTCTATGGCTACACCTTC. The encoded protein is CASSPPLGLYGYTF.

The chain is built from TRBV4-3 and TRBJ1-1; 7 bases fit TRBD1. The CDR3 runs 16 residues. With 1 base clipped from V and 5 bases from J, the junction kept 10 bases outside the gene matches. Germline CDR1 LGHNA, CDR2 YSLEER. The CDR3 region is CASSQASGRGNTEAFF. The DNA for the CDR3 is TGCGCCAGCAGCCAAGCAAGCGGCAGGGGGAATACTGAAGCTTTCTTT.

The chain links TRBV27 to TRBJ2-3, with 10 bases matching TRBD2. The V gene end was trimmed by 0 bases and the J gene end by 2 bases; junction bases not matched to a gene: 8. Germline CDR1 is MNHEY and CDR2 is SMNVEV (reference sequence). The CDR3 runs 18 residues. This CDR3 reads CASSLSHFLAGVTDTQYF. CDR3 nucleotide sequence: TGTGCCAGCAGTTTATCGCATTTTCTAGCGGGAGTCACAGATACGCAGTATTTT.

The V gene is TRBV7-8, the J gene TRBJ2-3; no firm D call. Germline values: CDR1 SGHVS, CDR2 FQNEAQ. There are 13 residues in the CDR3. Trimming left V 2 bases short and J 4 bases short, with 7 bases between. CDR3: CASSLSSSDTQYF. The CDR3 DNA follows: TGTGCCAGCAGCTTATCATCATCAGATACGCAGTATTTT.